This T cell receptor beta chain was identified in a study of regulatory dendritic cells for organ transplantation. Some clones are missing from TCRdb's copy, which holds only in-frame ones; the method was immunoSEQ multiplex PCR. The profile covers under 30,000 clones, with over 60% appearing a single time and roughly 2.4% taken by the ten largest. In the case of this clone: Its antigen is undetermined.

Memory T cells were CD45RO+, naive were CD45RA+, sorted by FACS. Notes on the study in general: The most alloreactive TCR clonotypes were found in resting memory CD8+ cells. Memory CD8+ clonal expansion seemed more limited with regulatory than mature dendritic cells. Naive T cells showed high diversity, memory cells less, memory CD8+ least.

Sequencing was done on a sample of memory CD4+ T cells from blood. Indicated subset: CD45RO+ memory T cells. This receptor was identified in a human donor in good health.

The CDR3 region is CSVYKGSGQRFSGNTIYF. The DNA for the CDR3 is TGCAGCGTGTACAAAGGATCGGGACAGCGTTTTTCTGGAAACACCATATATTTT. The chain links TRBV29-1 to TRBJ1-3; TRBD1 matches 7 bases. The germline V gene encodes CDR1 SQVTM and CDR2 ANQGSEA. V lost 6 bases to trimming and J lost 1 base; unmatched junction nucleotides: 18. CDR3 length: 18 residues.